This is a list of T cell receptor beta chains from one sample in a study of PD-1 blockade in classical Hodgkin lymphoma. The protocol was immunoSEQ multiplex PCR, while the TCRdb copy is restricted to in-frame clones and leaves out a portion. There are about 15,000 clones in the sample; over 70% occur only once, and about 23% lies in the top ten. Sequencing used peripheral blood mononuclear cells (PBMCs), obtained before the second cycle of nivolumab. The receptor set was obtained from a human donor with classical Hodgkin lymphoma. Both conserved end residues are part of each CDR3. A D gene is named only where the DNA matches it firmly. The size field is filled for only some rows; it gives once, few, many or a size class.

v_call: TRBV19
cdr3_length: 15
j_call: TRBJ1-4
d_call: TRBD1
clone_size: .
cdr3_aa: CASSNFQGAGEKLFF
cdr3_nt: TGTGCCAGTAGTAACTTTCAGGGGGCTGGCGAAAAACTGTTTTTT

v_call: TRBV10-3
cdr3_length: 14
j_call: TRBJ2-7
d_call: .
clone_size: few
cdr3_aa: CAISDISSSYEQYF
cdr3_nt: TGTGCCATCAGCGATATATCCAGCTCCTACGAGCAGTACTTC

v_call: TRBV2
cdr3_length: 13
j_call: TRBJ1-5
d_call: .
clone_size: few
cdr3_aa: CASSPHGPQPQHF
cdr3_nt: TGTGCCAGCAGCCCACATGGTCCCCAGCCCCAGCATTTT

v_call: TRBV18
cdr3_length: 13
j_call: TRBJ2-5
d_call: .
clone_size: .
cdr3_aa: CASSPRPQETQYF
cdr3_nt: TGTGCCAGCTCACCTAGACCACAAGAGACCCAGTACTTC

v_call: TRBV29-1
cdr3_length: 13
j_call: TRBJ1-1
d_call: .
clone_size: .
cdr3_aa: CSGGSQLNTEAFF
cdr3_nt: TGCAGCGGGGGGTCACAGTTGAACACTGAAGCTTTCTTT

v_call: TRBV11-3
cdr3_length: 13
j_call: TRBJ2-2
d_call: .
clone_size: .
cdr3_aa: CASSLGGAGELFF
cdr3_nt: TGTGCCAGCAGCTTAGGGGGGGCCGGGGAGCTGTTTTTT

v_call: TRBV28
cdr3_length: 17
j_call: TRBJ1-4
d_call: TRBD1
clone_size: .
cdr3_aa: CAHKSPGQGRGYEKLFF
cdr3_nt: TGTGCGCACAAGAGTCCGGGACAGGGAAGGGGGTATGAAAAACTGTTTTTT

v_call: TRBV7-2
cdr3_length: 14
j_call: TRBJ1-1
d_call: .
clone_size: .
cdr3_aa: CASSHWTENTEAFF
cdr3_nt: TGTGCCAGCAGCCATTGGACAGAGAACACTGAAGCTTTCTTT

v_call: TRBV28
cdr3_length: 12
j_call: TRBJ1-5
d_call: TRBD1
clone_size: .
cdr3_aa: CALGQGNQPQHF
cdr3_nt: TGTGCCCTTGGACAGGGCAATCAGCCCCAGCATTTT

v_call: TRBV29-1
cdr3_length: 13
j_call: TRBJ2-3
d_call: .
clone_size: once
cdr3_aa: CSVARQGRNTQYF
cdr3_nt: TGCAGCGTTGCTCGGCAGGGGCGAAATACGCAGTATTTT

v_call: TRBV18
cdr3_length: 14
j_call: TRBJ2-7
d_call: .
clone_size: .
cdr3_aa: CASSPPGMTGEQYF
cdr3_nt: TGTGCCAGCTCACCACCCGGTATGACAGGCGAGCAGTACTTC

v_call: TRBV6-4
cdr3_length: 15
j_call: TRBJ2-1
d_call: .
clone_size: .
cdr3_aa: CASSDGQPGGNEQFF
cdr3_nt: TGTGCCAGCAGTGACGGACAGCCTGGGGGCAATGAGCAGTTCTTC

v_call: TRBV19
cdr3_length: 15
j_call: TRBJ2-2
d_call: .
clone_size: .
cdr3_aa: CASSIASPNTGELFF
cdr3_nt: TGTGCCAGTAGTATTGCGTCCCCGAACACCGGGGAGCTGTTTTTT

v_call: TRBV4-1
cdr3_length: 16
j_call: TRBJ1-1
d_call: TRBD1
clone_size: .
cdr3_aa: CASSQAWTGENTEAFF
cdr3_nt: TGCGCCAGCAGCCAAGCCTGGACAGGGGAAAACACTGAAGCTTTCTTT

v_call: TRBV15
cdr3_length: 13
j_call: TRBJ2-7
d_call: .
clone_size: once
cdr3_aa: CATSRDSAYEQYF
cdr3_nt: TGTGCCACCAGCAGAGATTCAGCGTACGAGCAGTACTTC

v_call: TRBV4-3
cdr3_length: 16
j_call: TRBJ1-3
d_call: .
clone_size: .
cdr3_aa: CASSQGPPSSGNTIYF
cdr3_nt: TGCGCCAGCAGCCAGGGACCGCCTAGCTCTGGAAACACCATATATTTT

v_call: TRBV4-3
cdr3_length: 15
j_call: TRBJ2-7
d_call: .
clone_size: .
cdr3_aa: CASSQDPQPVYEQYF
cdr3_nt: TGCGCCAGCAGCCAAGACCCCCAGCCCGTCTACGAGCAGTACTTC

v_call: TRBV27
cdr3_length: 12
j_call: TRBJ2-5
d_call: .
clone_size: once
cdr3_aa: CASSIKPETQYF
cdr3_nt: TGTGCCAGCAGTATTAAACCAGAGACCCAGTACTTC

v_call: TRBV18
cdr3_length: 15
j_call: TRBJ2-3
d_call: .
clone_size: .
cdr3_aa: CASSATQASTDTQYF
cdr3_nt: TGTGCCAGCTCAGCGACACAGGCTAGCACAGATACGCAGTATTTT

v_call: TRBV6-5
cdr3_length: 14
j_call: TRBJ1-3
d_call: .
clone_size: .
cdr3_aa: CASSPEFSGNTIYF
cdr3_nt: TGTGCCAGCAGCCCCGAGTTCTCTGGAAACACCATATATTTT

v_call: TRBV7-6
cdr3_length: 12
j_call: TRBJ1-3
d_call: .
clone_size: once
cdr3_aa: CASSSIGNTIYF
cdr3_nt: TGCGCCAGCAGCTCGATTGGAAACACCATATATTTT

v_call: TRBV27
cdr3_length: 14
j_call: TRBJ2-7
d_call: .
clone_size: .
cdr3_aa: CASSFLNNCAGEYF
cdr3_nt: TGTGCCAGCAGTTTCCTCAACAACTGTGCGGGTGAGTACTTC

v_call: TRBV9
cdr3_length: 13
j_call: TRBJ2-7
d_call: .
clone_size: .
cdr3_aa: CASSAGGPYEQYF
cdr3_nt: TGTGCCAGCAGTGCAGGGGGGCCCTACGAGCAGTACTTC

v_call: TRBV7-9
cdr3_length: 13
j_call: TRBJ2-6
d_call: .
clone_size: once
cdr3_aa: CASNQGLTNVLTF
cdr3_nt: TGTGCCAGCAACCAAGGACTAACCAACGTCCTGACTTTC

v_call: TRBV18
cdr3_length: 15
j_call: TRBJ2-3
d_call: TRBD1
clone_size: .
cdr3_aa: CASSPGRGREDTQYF
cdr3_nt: TGTGCCAGCTCACCGGGCAGGGGGCGCGAAGATACGCAGTATTTT

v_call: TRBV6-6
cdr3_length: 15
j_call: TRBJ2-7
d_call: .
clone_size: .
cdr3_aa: CASERSRGSSYEQYF
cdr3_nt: TGTGCCAGCGAACGTTCCAGGGGCAGCTCCTACGAGCAGTACTTC

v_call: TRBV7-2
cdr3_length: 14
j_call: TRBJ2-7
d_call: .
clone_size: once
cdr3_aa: CASSLAGGGYEQYF
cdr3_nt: TGTGCCAGCAGCTTAGCCGGGGGAGGCTACGAGCAGTACTTC

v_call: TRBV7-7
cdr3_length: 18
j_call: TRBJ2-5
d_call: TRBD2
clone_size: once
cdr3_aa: CASSLSGAGVGSQETQYF
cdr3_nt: TGTGCTAGCAGCTTATCGGGTGCGGGGGTCGGTTCCCAAGAGACCCAGTACTTC

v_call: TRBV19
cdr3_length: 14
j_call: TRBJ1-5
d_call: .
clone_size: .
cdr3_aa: CASSTPGDHQPQHF
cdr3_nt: TGTGCCAGTAGTACGCCAGGGGACCATCAGCCCCAGCATTTT

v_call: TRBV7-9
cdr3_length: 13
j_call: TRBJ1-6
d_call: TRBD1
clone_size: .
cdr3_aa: CASGTGVVSPLHF
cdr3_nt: TGTGCCAGCGGGACAGGGGTTGTTTCACCCCTCCACTTT

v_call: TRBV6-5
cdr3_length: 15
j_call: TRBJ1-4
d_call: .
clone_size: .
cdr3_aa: CASSYDTGGNEKLFF
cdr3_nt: TGTGCCAGCAGTTATGACACCGGCGGGAATGAAAAACTGTTTTTT

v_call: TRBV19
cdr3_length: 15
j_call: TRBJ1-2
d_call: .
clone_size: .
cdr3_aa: CASSSTETGRDGYTF
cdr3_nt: TGTGCCAGTAGTAGCACTGAAACGGGGAGAGATGGCTACACCTTC

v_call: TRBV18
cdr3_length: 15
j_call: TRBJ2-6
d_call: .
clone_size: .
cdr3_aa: CASSPERAGANVLTF
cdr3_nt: TGTGCCAGCTCACCAGAGCGGGCTGGGGCCAACGTCCTGACTTTC

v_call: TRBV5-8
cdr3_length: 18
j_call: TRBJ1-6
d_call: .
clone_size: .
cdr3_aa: CASSLEGSGSAGNSPLHF
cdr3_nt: TGTGCCAGCAGCTTGGAAGGCTCAGGGTCGGCCGGTAATTCACCCCTCCACTTT

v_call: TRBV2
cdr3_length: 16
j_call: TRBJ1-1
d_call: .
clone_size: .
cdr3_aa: CASSLRQVRRGSEAFF
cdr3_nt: TGTGCCAGCAGTTTACGACAGGTCCGCCGGGGGAGTGAAGCTTTCTTT

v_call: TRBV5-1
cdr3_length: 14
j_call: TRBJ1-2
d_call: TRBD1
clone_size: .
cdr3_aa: CASSPDRVNYGYTF
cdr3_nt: TGCGCCAGCAGCCCAGACAGGGTTAACTATGGCTACACCTTC

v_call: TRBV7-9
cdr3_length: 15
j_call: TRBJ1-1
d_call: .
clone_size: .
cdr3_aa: CASSLGGSENTEAFF
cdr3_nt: TGTGCCAGCAGCTTAGGGGGCTCGGAGAACACTGAAGCTTTCTTT

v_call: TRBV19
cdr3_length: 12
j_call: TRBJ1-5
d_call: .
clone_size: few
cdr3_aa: CASARVNQPQHF
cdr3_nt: TGTGCCAGTGCGCGGGTCAATCAGCCCCAGCATTTT

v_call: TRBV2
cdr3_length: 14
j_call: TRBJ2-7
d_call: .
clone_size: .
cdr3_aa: CASSEGGWNYEQYF
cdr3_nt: TGTGCCAGCAGTGAAGGGGGCTGGAACTACGAGCAGTACTTC

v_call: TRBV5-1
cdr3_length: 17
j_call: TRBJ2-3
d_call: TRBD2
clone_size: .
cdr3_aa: CASSLARTSGSTDTQYF
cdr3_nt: TGCGCCAGCAGCTTGGCCCGGACTAGCGGGAGCACAGATACGCAGTATTTT

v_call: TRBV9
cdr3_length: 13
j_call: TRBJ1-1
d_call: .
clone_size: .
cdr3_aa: CASSVAGDTEAFF
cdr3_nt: TGTGCCAGCAGCGTAGCTGGGGACACTGAAGCTTTCTTT

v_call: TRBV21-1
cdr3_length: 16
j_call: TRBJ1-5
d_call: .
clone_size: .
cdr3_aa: CASSKRGAGDNQPQHF
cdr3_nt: TGTGCCAGCAGCAAAAGGGGGGCAGGGGATAATCAGCCCCAGCATTTT

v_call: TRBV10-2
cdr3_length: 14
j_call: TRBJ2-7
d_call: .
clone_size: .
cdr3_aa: CASSEVGAPYEQYF
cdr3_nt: TGCGCCAGCAGTGAGGTGGGGGCCCCCTACGAGCAGTACTTC

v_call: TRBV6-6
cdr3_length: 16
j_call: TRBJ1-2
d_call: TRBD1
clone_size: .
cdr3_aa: CASSYGWQGANYGYTF
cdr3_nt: TGTGCCAGCAGTTACGGCTGGCAGGGGGCTAACTATGGCTACACCTTC

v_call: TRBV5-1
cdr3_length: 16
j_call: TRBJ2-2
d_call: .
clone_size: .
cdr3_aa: CASSLVWTDDTGELFF
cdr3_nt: TGCGCCAGCAGCTTGGTGTGGACGGATGACACCGGGGAGCTGTTTTTT

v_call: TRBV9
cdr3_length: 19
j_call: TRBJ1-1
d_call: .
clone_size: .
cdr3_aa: CASSVVDLGPPDGSTEAFF
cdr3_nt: TGTGCCAGCAGCGTAGTTGACCTTGGCCCCCCGGACGGTAGCACTGAAGCTTTCTTT